This passage covers 25 T cell receptor beta chains from one sample sequenced in a study of blood T cell repertoires in COVID-19. The repertoire was sequenced with immunoSEQ multiplex PCR; TCRdb's copy has only in-frame clones and lacks some. The repertoire holds about 400,000 clones, with nearly 90% as singletons. Material: PBMCs or T cells enriched from blood (not recorded which). The origin of the receptors is a middle-aged woman with acute COVID-19.

The chain combines TRBV5-1 with TRBJ2-3; 11 positions agree with TRBD2. J lost 6 bases, V lost 0 bases, and 6 bases had no gene match. The CDR3 loop spans 16 amino acids. The V gene's germline CDR1 is SGHRS and CDR2 YFSETQ. CDR3 bases: TGCGCCAGCAGCTTGGTACTAGCGGGGGCGATGGATACGCAGTATTTT. It translates to CASSLVLAGAMDTQYF.

The J gene is TRBJ2-7, the V gene TRBV15; TRBD1 matches at 8 bases. From germline, CDR1 is LNHNV and CDR2 YYDKDF (reference sequence). The J segment lost 3 bases and the V segment lost 1 base, leaving 2 bases of the junction unmatched. The CDR3 runs 14 residues. The DNA of the CDR3 is TGTGCCACCAGCAGAGCGGGACAGGTCTACGAGCAGTACTTC. Translation gives CATSRAGQVYEQYF.

The V and J genes are TRBV12-3 or TRBV12-4 and TRBJ2-5; 8 bases are a match to TRBD2. This CDR3 contains 13 residues. V was clipped by 6 bases and J by 5 bases; unmatched bases: 5. Here the CDR3 DNA reads TGTGCCAGCAGAGAGCGGGGGTTTGAGACCCAGTACTTC. It codes for CASRERGFETQYF.

This clone came up once. This chain uses TRBV4-1 with TRBJ2-7, with D possibly being TRBD1 (6 bases). The CDR3 consists of 14 residues. The germline CDR1 and CDR2 sequences are MGHRA and YSYEKL. Trimming took 4 bases from V and 2 from J, leaving 12 bases between them. The DNA for the CDR3 is TGCGCCAGCAGCCGTTTACAGGGAGCCTACGAGCAGTACTTC. Its protein product is CASSRLQGAYEQYF.

This clone appeared a single time. The rearrangement joins TRBV19 to TRBJ1-5; 8 nucleotides align to TRBD1. V shed 5 bases, J shed 2 bases, and the junction held 8 bases outside the gene matches. The CDR3 is made up of 16 amino acids. CDR1 is LNHDA, CDR2 SQIVND, per germline (reference sequence). This CDR3 is CASSADRAIGNQPQHF. CDR3 DNA: TGTGCCAGTAGTGCGGACAGGGCGATTGGCAATCAGCCCCAGCATTTT.

The gene calls are TRBV5-1 and TRBJ1-2; no clear D. Per the germline V gene, CDR1 is SGHRS and CDR2 is YFSETQ. The CDR3 is made up of 13 amino acids. V was pared by 3 bases and J by 3 bases, with 9 bases between. CDR3 residues: CASSSRTDYGYTF. CDR3 sequence (DNA): TGCGCCAGCAGCTCAAGGACTGACTATGGCTACACCTTC.

For this clone: This sample includes further DNA sequences coding for the same CDR3. The genes are TRBV29-1 and TRBJ1-2; the D gene is possibly TRBD1 (5 bases). Germline CDR1 SQVTM, CDR2 ANQGSEA. Between the trimmed V and J ends, which lost 7 bases and 0 bases, there was a span of 6 bases. The CDR3 has 11 residues. CDR3 protein: CSGTTNYGYTF. The CDR3 DNA reads TGCAGCGGGACAACTAACTATGGCTACACCTTC. The full variable domain, its missing parts supplied by reference TRBV29-1 and TRBJ1-2, is SAVISQKPSRDICQRGTSLTIQCQVDSQVTMMFWYRQQPGQSLTLIATANQGSEATYESGFVIDKFPISRPNLTFSTLTVSNMSPEDSSIYLCSGTTNYGYTFGSGTRLTVV.

DNA of the CDR3: TGTGCCAGCAGCCGGGACAGGGGAAGGTCTGAAGCTTTCTTT. This gives the protein CASSRDRGRSEAFF. The J gene is TRBJ1-1, the V gene TRBV5-4; 10 nucleotides match TRBD1. V lost 4 bases and J lost 6; bases outside the gene matches: 6. Germline V gene lookup returns CDR1 SGHNT and CDR2 YYREEE (reference sequence). The length of the CDR3 is 14 residues.

The rearrangement uses TRBV5-1 and TRBJ2-1; 10 nucleotides match TRBD1. Looked up from germline, CDR1 is SGHRS and CDR2 is YFSETQ. The CDR3 is 18 residues long. J gave up 5 bases and V 1 base, and 12 bases lay outside the gene matches. The CDR3 sequence: CASSLSIAGGTGDNEQFF. The CDR3 DNA is TGCGCCAGCAGCTTGTCTATAGCGGGCGGGACAGGGGACAATGAGCAGTTCTTC.

This rearrangement joins TRBV11-2 to TRBJ1-2; tentative D call: TRBD1 (6 bases). V shed 5 bases and J shed 0 bases, with 16 bases lying between them. This CDR3 contains 16 residues. CDR1 is SGHAT and CDR2 is FQNNGV in the germline V gene. CDR3 in DNA: TGTGCCAGCAGCCCGGTCGGGGGGCAGGCTAACTATGGCTACACCTTC. It codes for CASSPVGGQANYGYTF. Filled out from reference TRBV11-2 and TRBJ1-2, the complete variable domain reads EAGVAQSPRYKIIEKRQSVAFWCNPISGHATLYWYQQILGQGPKLLIQFQNNGVVDDSQLPKDRFSAERLKGVDSTLKIQPAKLEDSAVYLCASSPVGGQANYGYTFGSGTRLTVV.

The V gene is TRBV5-4, the J gene TRBJ2-1; 9 nucleotides agree with TRBD2. Germline CDR1 SGHNT, CDR2 YYREEE (reference sequence). The trim removed 0 bases at V and 2 bases at J, leaving 6 bases unmatched. This CDR3 spans 17 amino acids. The CDR3 coding sequence is TGTGCCAGCAGCTTGGGGGCTAGCGGGGACCCCTACAATGAGCAGTTCTTC. This translates into CASSLGASGDPYNEQFF.

Here the CDR3 reads CASSAHRGQETQYF. CDR3 in DNA: TGTGCCAGCAGTGCTCACCGGGGCCAAGAGACCCAGTACTTC. The V call is TRBV2, the J call TRBJ2-5; TRBD2 is a possible D gene (5 bases). V was cut by 4 bases and J by 1 base, with 10 bases left in between. Germline assignment: CDR1 SNHLY and CDR2 FYNNEI. The length of the CDR3 is 14 residues.

This sequence joins TRBV28 and TRBJ2-5; 9 bases agree with TRBD2. V lost 6 bases and J lost 4; bases outside the gene matches: 6. This CDR3 is 14 amino acids long. In germline, CDR1 is MDHEN, CDR2 SYDVKM. CDR3 protein: CASRPGLAAETQYF. The CDR3 bases are TGTGCCAGCAGGCCGGGACTAGCAGCAGAGACCCAGTACTTC.

This chain joins TRBV5-1 and TRBJ2-7; D is undetermined. The CDR3 has 15 residues. V was shortened by 0 bases and J by 0 bases, with 10 bases between the two germline ends. The V gene's germline CDR1 is SGHRS and CDR2 YFSETQ. The CDR3 coding sequence is TGCGCCAGCAGCTTGGGACACTCATCCTCCTACGAGCAGTACTTC. Translation gives CASSLGHSSSYEQYF.

The V and J genes are TRBV19 and TRBJ1-5; possible D gene TRBD1, 5 bases. V gave up 6 bases and J gave up 6 bases, with 9 bases separating them. This CDR3 spans 12 amino acids. Germline V gives CDR1 LNHDA, CDR2 SQIVND (reference sequence). CDR3 coding DNA: TGTGCCAGTAGCGCAGGGTCTCAGCCCCAGCATTTT. Protein product: CASSAGSQPQHF. Using reference TRBV19 and TRBJ1-5 for the parts outside the CDR3, the full variable domain is DGGITQSPKYLFRKEGQNVTLSCEQNLNHDAMYWYRQDPGQGLRLIYYSQIVNDFQKGDIAEGYSVSREKKESFPLTVTSAQKNPTAFYLCASSAGSQPQHFGDGTRLSIL.

This clone has just one count. The gene calls are TRBV19 and TRBJ1-5; D gene unclear. The V end lost 3 bases, the J end lost 5 bases, and 14 bases lay between the germline ends. Per the germline V gene, CDR1 is LNHDA and CDR2 is SQIVND (reference sequence). CDR3 length: 15 residues. DNA of the CDR3: TGTGCCAGTAGTATGCAGTCGAGCGATCATCAGCCCCAGCATTTT. Translated, it gives CASSMQSSDHQPQHF.

CDR3 amino acids: CASSQASPGAGNTIYF. In DNA, the CDR3 is TGCGCCAGCAGCCAAGCCTCCCCAGGGGCTGGAAACACCATATATTTT. The rearrangement uses TRBV4-1 and TRBJ1-3, with D possibly matching TRBD1 (6 bases). The CDR3 length is 16 residues. V was pared by 1 base and J by 2 bases, with 12 bases between. CDR1 and CDR2 from the germline V gene are MGHRA and YSYEKL.

This clone was seen a few times. This chain connects TRBV11-2 to TRBJ2-1; D gene ambiguous. From germline, CDR1 is SGHAT and CDR2 FQNNGV. The CDR3 runs to 14 residues. The V gene lost 4 bases and the J gene lost 6 bases, with 13 bases spanning the gap. The CDR3 region is CASSSYGSGNEQFF. CDR3 DNA: TGTGCCAGCAGCTCCTACGGCTCAGGCAATGAGCAGTTCTTC.

This clone was recorded once. The chain recombines TRBV19 with TRBJ1-6; unclear D gene. The CDR3 is 15 residues long. The germline V gene has CDR1 LNHDA and CDR2 SQIVND (reference sequence). V lost 2 bases and J lost 2, with 7 bases in between. CDR3: CASSISHTYNSPLHF. In DNA form, the CDR3 reads TGTGCCAGTAGTATATCACATACCTATAATTCACCCCTCCACTTT. Combining the CDR3 with reference TRBV19 and TRBJ1-6 gives the whole variable domain DGGITQSPKYLFRKEGQNVTLSCEQNLNHDAMYWYRQDPGQGLRLIYYSQIVNDFQKGDIAEGYSVSREKKESFPLTVTSAQKNPTAFYLCASSISHTYNSPLHFGNGTRLTVT.

The chain links TRBV27 to TRBJ2-3, with 7 bases that match TRBD1. Per the germline V gene, CDR1 is MNHEY and CDR2 is SMNVEV (reference sequence). Unmatched junction bases numbered 18, after V lost 11 bases and J lost 7 bases. There are 15 residues in the CDR3. CDR3 in DNA: TGTGCCTGTTCGATAGACATCACAGGGGCTAATACGCAGTATTTT. This encodes CACSIDITGANTQYF.

The chain joins TRBV4-1 to TRBJ1-1; TRBD1 is a possible D gene (6 bases). Deletions cut 3 bases from V and 5 bases from J, with 16 bases between. Germline V lookup: CDR1 MGHRA, CDR2 YSYEKL. This CDR3 has 15 amino acids. DNA of the CDR3: TGCGCCAGCAGCCAGGAGGTCGGGGGGCCAACTGAAGCTTTCTTT. Amino acid sequence: CASSQEVGGPTEAFF.

The chain uses TRBV4-1 and TRBJ1-2, with D possibly being TRBD1 (6 bases). This CDR3 is built from 15 residues. V was shortened by 1 base and J by 5 bases, with 14 bases between the two germline ends. Germline V gives CDR1 MGHRA, CDR2 YSYEKL. The CDR3, as DNA: TGCGCCAGCAGCCAAGGGGGGCCCGGATTTTATGGCTACACCTTC. This gives the protein CASSQGGPGFYGYTF.

This chain uses TRBV6-1 with TRBJ1-5, with 8 positions matching TRBD1. The germline V gene encodes CDR1 MNHNS and CDR2 SASEGT. V trimming: 3 bases; J trimming: 3 bases; junction bases outside the gene matches: 1. This CDR3 has 14 amino acids. In nucleotides, the CDR3 is TGTGCCAGCAGTGAGACAGGGGTCAATCAGCCCCAGCATTTT. It specifies CASSETGVNQPQHF.

The V gene is TRBV7-7, the J gene TRBJ2-7, with TRBD1 identical over 11 bases. The V gene's germline CDR1 is SSHAT and CDR2 FNYEAQ (reference sequence). CDR3 length: 14 residues. V lost 5 bases and J lost 6; bases outside the gene matches: 6. CDR3 nucleotide sequence: TGTGCCAGCAGCCGAGGGGACAGGGGGTTCGAGCAGTACTTC. It encodes CASSRGDRGFEQYF.

This clone was counted a single time. This chain uses TRBV25-1 with TRBJ2-5, with no clear D. Germline values: CDR1 MGHDK, CDR2 SYGVNS. Trimming took off 4 bases at V and 3 bases at J, with 12 bases between the two ends. CDR3 length: 14 residues. CDR3 DNA sequence: TGTGCCAGCAGTGGCCCGACTTCCGAAGAGACCCAGTACTTC. Protein sequence: CASSGPTSEETQYF. The full variable domain, with the rest looked up from reference TRBV25-1 and TRBJ2-5, is EADIYQTPRYLVIGTGKKITLECSQTMGHDKMYWYQQDPGMELHLIHYSYGVNSTEKGDLSSESTVSRIRTEHFPLTLESARPSHTSQYLCASSGPTSEETQYFGPGTRLLVL.